The clone carrying this T cell receptor beta chain was seen repeatedly, ten times or more. The germline gives CDR1 SGHRS, CDR2 YFSETQ. V lost 5 bases to trimming and J lost 0 bases; unmatched junction nucleotides: 7. This CDR3 region has 15 residues. This sample was taken from a study of Graves' ophthalmopathy and Graves' hyperthyroidism. Overall study: Peripheral blood was obtained at first diagnosis, ahead of any treatment.

Amplification targeted the TCR beta CDR3 regions, with RNA transcripts as the source material. Scientists carried out first-round RT-PCR using HTBI primers and then a second-round multiplex PCR. TCRdb itself ran the multiplex PCR reads through MiXCR, one entry per CDR3 protein. The sample shows about 660,000 distinct CDR3 sequences, about 38% of them seen only once. The TCR comes from an adult man with Graves' ophthalmopathy. The sample consisted of peripheral blood. The chain recombines TRBV5-1 with TRBJ2-5; 7 bases are a match to TRBD1. The CDR3 loop reads CASRYRGLYQETQYF. CDR3 coding DNA: TGCGCCAGCAGATACAGGGGCCTGTACCAAGAGACCCAGTACTTC. The whole variable domain, remainder taken from reference TRBV5-1 and TRBJ2-5, is KAGVTQTPRYLIKTRGQQVTLSCSPISGHRSVSWYQQTPGQGLQFLFEYFSETQRNKGNFPGRFSGRQFSNSRSEMNVSTLELGDSALYLCASRYRGLYQETQYFGPGTRLLVL.